This T cell receptor (beta chain) was identified in a study of T cells in Graves' hyperthyroidism and ophthalmopathy (dated by TCRdb to about 2019). Background on the whole study: Peripheral blood was sampled at the time of initial diagnosis, prior to any treatment. A discovery cohort of roughly 96 patients, approximately 45 with Graves' ophthalmopathy and more than 55 with stable Graves' hyperthyroidism, was used to find distinguishing TCR V-J signatures. An independent validation cohort of about 20 hyperthyroidism patients and more than 15 patients who later progressed to ophthalmopathy tested prospective prediction of ophthalmopathy. The 90 or so discovery patients were randomly split 7:3 into training and test sets. In several Graves' hyperthyroidism patients, the study also compared T-cell repertoires from thyroid tissue with T-cell repertoires from blood. Following sampling, methimazole starting at 30 mg daily was given to hyperthyroidism patients, and high-dose intravenous methylprednisolone was given to ophthalmopathy patients. The paper reports TCR Vbeta CDR3 sequencing of some 140 peripheral blood samples: around 45 ophthalmopathy, 70 to 85 hyperthyroidism and around 17 progressor patients.

The paper's findings and limits, for the study overall: Sample size was not statistically predetermined, and blinding of investigators to group allocation was not performed. In validation, the model predicted progression to ophthalmopathy with 60% to 71% sensitivity and about 73% specificity, a median of approximately 6.7 months before onset. Most expanded thyroid clonotypes (frequency above 0.001) were also found in blood, which suggests that blood repertoires may mirror thyroid immune responses. A 13 V-J signature model separated ophthalmopathy from stable hyperthyroidism, with over 85% sensitivity and around 84% specificity in cross-validation and 80%/75% in testing.

TCR beta CDR3 regions were amplified from RNA transcripts. The TCR CDR3 was subjected to a first round of RT-PCR using the HTBI primer set and the Qiagen OneStep RT-PCR kit. Libraries were constructed in a second round of multiplex PCR, after which size selection and purification were performed. Sequencing of the libraries was done on an Illumina HiSeq2000 using paired-end 100 bp reads. Per the source publication's procedure: SOAPnuke was used to process the raw data, removing reads that contained adapters or uncalled bases, had a mean Phred below 15, or lacked an exact match to the constant primer or identifier. COPE v1.2.5 was used to merge high-quality paired reads, and clonotypes were defined as unique nucleotide sequences. MiTCR v1.1 was used to align clonotypes to the IMGT TRBV, TRBD and TRBJ reference segments. The analysis included only V-J combinations with a frequency above 0.0001, which together covered 99.2% of the repertoires. A TCS score was defined as the ratio between F50 (clonal expansion) and ExV (chaos), using BLOSUM62-based TCRdist between CDR3 peptides within each V-J. Welch's t-statistics and random forest reduced 500 to 550 V-J features to about 12, which were used in a naive Bayes classifier (R e1071). The public reads were quality trimmed at Q25 with fastp and then assembled into clones with MiXCR by TCRdb, keeping productive beta chains. Identical CDR3 protein sequences are pooled into one entry, listed with their most common genes and DNA. These V and J calls originate from TCRdb's pipeline instead of the authors' own analysis. This sample lists about 380,000 distinct CDR3 sequences; more than 11% were detected once. The ten largest account for approximately 10% of the sample.

Stable Graves' hyperthyroidism was defined as no progression to ophthalmopathy during 18 months of follow-up. Hyperthyroidism patients were aged 18 to 65 years and newly diagnosed, with disease duration of less than 2 months. Exclusion was applied to patients with uncontrolled infections, other autoimmune diseases, pregnancy or lactation. Diagnoses relied on clinical symptoms, serum thyroxine and TRAb, thyroid ultrasound and orbital computed tomography. PBMCs were separated from roughly 10 ml of fresh peripheral blood using Ficoll-Paque density gradient centrifugation. Total RNA was extracted with Trizol reagent, and quality was checked on an Agilent 2100 Bioanalyzer. A word on this clonotype: Its antigen specificity is not known. One base away there is no much larger clone; base qualities are not given.

The CDR3 spans 14 residues, from the cysteine through the phenylalanine. The only DNA kept is the CDR3, 42 bases in frame from the first base. V ends up 4 bases short and J 2 bases short, with an unmatched junction base count of 5. The germline V gene (reference sequence) provides CDR1 SEHNR and CDR2 FQNEAQ. The TCR originated in a woman aged 60 to 75 with Graves' hyperthyroidism. The chain links TRBV7-9 with TRBJ2-7, and TRBD2 aligns with 7 junction nucleotides. Sequenced input: blood. For the CDR3, the sequence is CASSSSGKTYEQYF. The nucleotides read TGTGCCAGCAGCTCAAGCGGGAAGACCTACGAGCAGTACTTC.